This T cell receptor beta chain was obtained from a study of T-cell reconstitution after alpha-beta-depleted transplantation in children. Using unique molecular identifiers, the investigators prepared the TCRbeta library. TCRdb fed the PCR reads into MiXCR, producing one record per CDR3 protein. The table includes 440,000 or so distinct CDR3 sequences, over 40% detected once. Study-level results: Surviving recipient cells, namely T cells and thymic progenitors, were the source of high day-60 TCRbeta diversity in some patients. About two months after transplant, alpha-beta T cells reportedly came from several hundred expanded graft clones. One year after transplant, T-cell counts and diversity came mostly from newly produced T cells.

This clonotype was detected once. Its specificity is not known. The TCR sequence derives from a girl aged 2 to 9 with aplastic anemia, due to receive a stem cell transplant. This specimen was PBMCs, taken before TCRalphabeta/CD19-depleted stem cell transplant.

The DNA of the CDR3 is TGCAGCGTGGGGCTCCTAGGGGGCACAGATACGCAGTATTTT. Translating gives CSVGLLGGTDTQYF. The genes are TRBV29-1 and TRBJ2-3, with TRBD1 as a possible D gene (5 bases). There are 14 residues in the CDR3. The germline CDR1 and CDR2 sequences are SQVTM and ANQGSEA. Trimming pared 6 bases from V and 1 base from J, leaving 14 bases between.